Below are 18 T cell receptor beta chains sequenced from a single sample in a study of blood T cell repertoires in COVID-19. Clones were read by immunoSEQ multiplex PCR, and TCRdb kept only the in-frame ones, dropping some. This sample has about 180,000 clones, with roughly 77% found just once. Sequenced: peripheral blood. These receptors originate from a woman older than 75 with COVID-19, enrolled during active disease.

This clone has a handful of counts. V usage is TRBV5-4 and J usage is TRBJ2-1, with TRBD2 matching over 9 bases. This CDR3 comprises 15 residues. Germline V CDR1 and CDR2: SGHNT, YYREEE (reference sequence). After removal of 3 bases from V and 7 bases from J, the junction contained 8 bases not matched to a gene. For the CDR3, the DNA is TGTGCCAGCAGCTCGAAGAGCGGGGGGTGGAATGAGCAGTTCTTC. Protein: CASSSKSGGWNEQFF.

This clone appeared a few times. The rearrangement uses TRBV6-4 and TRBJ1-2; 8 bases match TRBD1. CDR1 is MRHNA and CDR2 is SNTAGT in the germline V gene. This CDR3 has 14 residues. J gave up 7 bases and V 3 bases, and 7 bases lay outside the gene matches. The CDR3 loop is CASSEATGGFGYTF. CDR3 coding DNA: TGTGCCAGCAGTGAAGCAACAGGGGGGTTTGGCTACACCTTC.

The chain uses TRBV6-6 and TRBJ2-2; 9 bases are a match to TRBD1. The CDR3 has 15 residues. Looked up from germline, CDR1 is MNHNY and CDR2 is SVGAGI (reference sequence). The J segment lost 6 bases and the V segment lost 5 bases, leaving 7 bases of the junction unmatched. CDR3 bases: TGTGCCAGCAGTCGGACAGGGGCCAGTCCCGGGGAGCTGTTTTTT. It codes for CASSRTGASPGELFF.

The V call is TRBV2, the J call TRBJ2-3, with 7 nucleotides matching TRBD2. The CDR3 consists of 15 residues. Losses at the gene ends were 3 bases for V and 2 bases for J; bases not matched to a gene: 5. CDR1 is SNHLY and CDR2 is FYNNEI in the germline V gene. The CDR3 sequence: CASSDPGGLTDTQYF. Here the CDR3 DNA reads TGTGCCAGCAGTGACCCGGGGGGACTCACAGATACGCAGTATTTT.

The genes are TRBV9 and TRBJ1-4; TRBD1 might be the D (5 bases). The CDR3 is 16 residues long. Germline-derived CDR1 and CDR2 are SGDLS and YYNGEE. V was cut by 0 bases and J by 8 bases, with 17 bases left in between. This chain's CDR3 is CASSVGGLEGSEKLFF. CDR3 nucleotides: TGTGCCAGCAGCGTAGGGGGCTTGGAGGGATCAGAAAAACTGTTTTTT. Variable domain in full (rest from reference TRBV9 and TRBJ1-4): DSGVTQTPKHLITATGQRVTLRCSPRSGDLSVYWYQQSLDQGLQFLIQYYNGEERAKGNILERFSAQQFPDLHSELNLSSLELGDSALYFCASSVGGLEGSEKLFFGSGTQLSVL.

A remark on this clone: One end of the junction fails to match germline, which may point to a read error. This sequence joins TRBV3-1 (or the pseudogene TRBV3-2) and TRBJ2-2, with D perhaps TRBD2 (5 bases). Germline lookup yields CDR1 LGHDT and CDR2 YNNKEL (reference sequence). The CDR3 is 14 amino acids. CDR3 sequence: CASSQGLYTGELFF. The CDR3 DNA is TGTGCCAGCAGTCAAGGACTCTACACCGGGGAGCTGTTTTTT.

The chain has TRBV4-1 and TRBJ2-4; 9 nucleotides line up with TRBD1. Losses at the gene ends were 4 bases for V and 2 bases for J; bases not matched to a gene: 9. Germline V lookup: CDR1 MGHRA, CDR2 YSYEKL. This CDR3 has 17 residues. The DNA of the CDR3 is TGCGCCAGCAGCCCTACAGGGGGCGGAGGGACCAAAAACATTCAGTACTTC. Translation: CASSPTGGGGTKNIQYF.

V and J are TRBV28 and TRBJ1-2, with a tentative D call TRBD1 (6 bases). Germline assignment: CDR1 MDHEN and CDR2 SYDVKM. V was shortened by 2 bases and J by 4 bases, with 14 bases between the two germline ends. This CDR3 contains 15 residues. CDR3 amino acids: CASSLPQQGTYGYTF. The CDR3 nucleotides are TGTGCCAGCAGTTTACCCCAACAGGGAACCTATGGCTACACCTTC.

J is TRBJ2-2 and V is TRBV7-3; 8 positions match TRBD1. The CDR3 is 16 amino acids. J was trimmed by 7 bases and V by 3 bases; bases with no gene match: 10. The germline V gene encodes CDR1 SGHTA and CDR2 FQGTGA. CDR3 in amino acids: CASSFARGRTGGELFF. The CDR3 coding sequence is TGTGCCAGCAGCTTTGCCAGGGGGCGTACGGGCGGGGAGCTGTTTTTT.

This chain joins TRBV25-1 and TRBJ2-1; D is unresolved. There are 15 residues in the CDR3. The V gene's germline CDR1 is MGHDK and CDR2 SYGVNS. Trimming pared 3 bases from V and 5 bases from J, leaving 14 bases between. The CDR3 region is CASSEYGRLDNEQFF. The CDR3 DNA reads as TGTGCCAGCAGTGAGTACGGCAGGTTAGACAATGAGCAGTTCTTC.

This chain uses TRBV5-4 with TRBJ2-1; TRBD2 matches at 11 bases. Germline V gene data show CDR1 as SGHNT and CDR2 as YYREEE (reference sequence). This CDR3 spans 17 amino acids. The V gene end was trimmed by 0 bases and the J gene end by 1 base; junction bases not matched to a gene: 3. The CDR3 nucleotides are TGTGCCAGCAGCTTGGGGGCTAGCGGGGGGTCCTACAATGAGCAGTTCTTC. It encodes CASSLGASGGSYNEQFF.

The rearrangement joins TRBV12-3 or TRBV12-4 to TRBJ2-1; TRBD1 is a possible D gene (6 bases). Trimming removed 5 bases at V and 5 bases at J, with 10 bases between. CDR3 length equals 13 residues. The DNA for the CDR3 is TGTGCCAGCAGTCCGGACAGCGACAATGAGCAGTTCTTC. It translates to CASSPDSDNEQFF.

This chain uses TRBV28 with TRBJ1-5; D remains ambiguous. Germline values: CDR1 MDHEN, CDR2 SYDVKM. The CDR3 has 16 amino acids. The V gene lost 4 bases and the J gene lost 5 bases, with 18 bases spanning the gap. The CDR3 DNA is TGTGCCAGCAGTTCCTTCCGGGTAATGGGAGATCAGCCCCAGCATTTT. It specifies CASSSFRVMGDQPQHF.

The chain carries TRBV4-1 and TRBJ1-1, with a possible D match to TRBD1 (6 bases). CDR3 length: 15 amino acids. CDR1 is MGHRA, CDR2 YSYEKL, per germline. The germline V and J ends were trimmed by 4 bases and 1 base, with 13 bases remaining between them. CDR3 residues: CASSPGPDRNTEAFF. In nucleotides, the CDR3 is TGCGCCAGCAGCCCGGGGCCGGACAGGAACACTGAAGCTTTCTTT.

The CDR3, as DNA: TGCGCCAGCAGCTTGGCCTCGGGACAGGGGATGTCCAACTATGGCTACACCTTC. It yields the protein CASSLASGQGMSNYGYTF. This chain joins TRBV5-1 and TRBJ1-2; TRBD1 agrees at 10 bases. This CDR3 spans 18 amino acids. Germline V gene sequence: CDR1 SGHRS, CDR2 YFSETQ. V was pared by 0 bases and J by 2 bases, with 10 bases of the junction left unmatched.

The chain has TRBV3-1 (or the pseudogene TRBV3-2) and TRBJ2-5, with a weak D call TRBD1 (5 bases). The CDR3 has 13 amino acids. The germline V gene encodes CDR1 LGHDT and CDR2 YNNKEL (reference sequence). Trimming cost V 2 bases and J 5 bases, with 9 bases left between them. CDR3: CASSQNRRETQYF. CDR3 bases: TGTGCCAGCAGCCAAAACAGGCGGGAGACCCAGTACTTC.

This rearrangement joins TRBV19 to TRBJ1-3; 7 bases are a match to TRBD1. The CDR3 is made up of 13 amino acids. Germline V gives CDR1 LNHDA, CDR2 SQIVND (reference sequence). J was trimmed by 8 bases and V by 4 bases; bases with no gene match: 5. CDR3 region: CASSRQGQDTIYF. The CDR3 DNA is TGTGCCAGTAGTAGACAGGGTCAGGACACCATATATTTT.

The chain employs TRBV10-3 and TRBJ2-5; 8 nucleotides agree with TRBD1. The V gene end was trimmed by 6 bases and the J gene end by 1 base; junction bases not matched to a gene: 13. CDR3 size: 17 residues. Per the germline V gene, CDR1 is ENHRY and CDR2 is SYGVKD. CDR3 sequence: CAIRSGTGSNIQETQYF. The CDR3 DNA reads TGTGCCATCAGGTCCGGGACAGGATCGAATATCCAAGAGACCCAGTACTTC.